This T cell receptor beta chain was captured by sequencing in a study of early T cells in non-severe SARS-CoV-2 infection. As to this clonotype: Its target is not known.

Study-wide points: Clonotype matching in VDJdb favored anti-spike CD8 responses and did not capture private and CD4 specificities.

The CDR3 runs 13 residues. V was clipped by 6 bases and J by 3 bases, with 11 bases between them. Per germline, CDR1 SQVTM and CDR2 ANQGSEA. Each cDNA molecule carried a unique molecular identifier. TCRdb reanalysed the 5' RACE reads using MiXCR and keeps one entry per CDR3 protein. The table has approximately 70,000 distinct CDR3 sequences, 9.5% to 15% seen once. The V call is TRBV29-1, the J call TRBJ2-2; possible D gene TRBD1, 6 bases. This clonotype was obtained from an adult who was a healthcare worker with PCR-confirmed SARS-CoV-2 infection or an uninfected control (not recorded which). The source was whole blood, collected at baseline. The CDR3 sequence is CSVRQVYTGELFF. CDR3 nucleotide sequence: TGCAGCGTCCGACAGGTATACACCGGGGAGCTGTTTTTT.